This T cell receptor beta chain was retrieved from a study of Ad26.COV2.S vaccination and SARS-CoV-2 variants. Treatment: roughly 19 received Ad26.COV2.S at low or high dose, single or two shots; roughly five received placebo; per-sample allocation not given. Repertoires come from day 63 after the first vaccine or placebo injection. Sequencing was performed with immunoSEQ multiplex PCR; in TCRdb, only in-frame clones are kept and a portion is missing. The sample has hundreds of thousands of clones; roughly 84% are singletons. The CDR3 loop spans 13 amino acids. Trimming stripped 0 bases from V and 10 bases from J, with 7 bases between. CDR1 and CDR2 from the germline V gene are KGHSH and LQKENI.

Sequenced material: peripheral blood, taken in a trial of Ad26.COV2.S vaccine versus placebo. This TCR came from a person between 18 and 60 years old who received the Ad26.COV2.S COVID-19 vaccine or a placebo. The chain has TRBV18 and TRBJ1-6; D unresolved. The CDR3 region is CASSPPGSSPLHF. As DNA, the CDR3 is TGTGCCAGCTCACCACCAGGGTCCTCACCCCTCCACTTT. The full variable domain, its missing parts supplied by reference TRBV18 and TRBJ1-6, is NAGVMQNPRHLVRRRGQEARLRCSPMKGHSHVYWYRQLPEEGLKFMVYLQKENIIDESGMPKERFSAEFPKEGPSILRIQQVVRGDSAAYFCASSPPGSSPLHFGNGTRLTVT.